This is a list of T cell receptor beta chains from one sample in a study of T cell responses to AZD1222 COVID-19 vaccine. The table came from immunoSEQ multiplex PCR; TCRdb's copy has only in-frame clones and leaves some out. This sample has roughly 140,000 clones; 90% occur once, and the top ten carry under 4%. The sample in question was peripheral blood, obtained 28 days after the second AZD1222 dose. These TCRs come from an adult who received the AZD1222 COVID-19 vaccine. CDR3s include the opening cysteine and the closing phenylalanine or tryptophan. The D gene is left open where the match is weak. Size is omitted from some rows. Given values are once, few, many or a class for expanded clones.

v_gene	abundance	j_gene	d_gene	CDR3nt	CDR3aa
TRBV10-3	-	TRBJ2-3	TRBD1	TGTGCCATCAGTGAGGACCCCCAGGGGGTAGATACGCAGTATTTT	CAISEDPQGVDTQYF
TRBV5-1	once	TRBJ2-2	TRBD1	TGCGCCAGCGGACTCACAGGGGCGACAAACACCGGGGAGCTGTTTTTT	CASGLTGATNTGELFF
TRBV29-1	once	TRBJ2-7	TRBD2	TGCAGCGTTGATACTAGCGGGATGCCCCCATACGAGCAGTACTTC	CSVDTSGMPPYEQYF
TRBV7-9	-	TRBJ1-6	-	TGTGCCAGCAGCTTAGGGTCAGCTGCGGCACCCCTCCACTTT	CASSLGSAAAPLHF
TRBV19	-	TRBJ2-1	-	TGTGCCAGTATACGATCGTTGGGGTACAATGAGCAGTTCTTC	CASIRSLGYNEQFF
TRBV4-1	few	TRBJ1-2	-	TGCGCCAGCAGCCATGGAGTAGAGTATGGCTTCAGTGGCTACACCTTC	CASSHGVEYGFSGYTF
TRBV7-8	-	TRBJ1-1	-	TGTGCCAGCACATTACTCAACAGGAACACTGAAGCTTTCTTT	CASTLLNRNTEAFF
TRBV2	-	TRBJ2-3	TRBD1	TGTGCCAGCAGTTACGGGACAGGGGGCATCGATACGCAGTATTTT	CASSYGTGGIDTQYF
TRBV6-5	-	TRBJ2-1	TRBD1	TGTGCCAGCAGTTACTTGGGACAGCCCCAGAATGAGCAGTTCTTC	CASSYLGQPQNEQFF
TRBV18	-	TRBJ2-7	-	TGTGCCAGCTCACCTCAAGGTTTACCTAACTACGAGCAGTACTTC	CASSPQGLPNYEQYF
TRBV18	once	TRBJ2-1	-	TGTGCCAGCTCACCAGGATCAGCGGCCTCCTACAATGAGCAGTTCTTC	CASSPGSAASYNEQFF
TRBV10-3	-	TRBJ1-1	-	TGTGCCATCAGTGAGGGACCTCAGGGTTACACTGAAGCTTTCTTT	CAISEGPQGYTEAFF
TRBV7-7	few	TRBJ2-1	TRBD1	TGTGCCAGCAGCCTGCGGACAGGGGACTACAATGAGCAGTTCTTC	CASSLRTGDYNEQFF
TRBV19	-	TRBJ1-2	-	TGTGCCAGTAGTAATTACAGCGGCAAGAGAAGATTCGCCTTC	CASSNYSGKRRFAF
TRBV19	-	TRBJ1-1	TRBD1	TGTGCCAGTAGTAGGACAGGGGGCCTGGACACTGAAGCTTTCTTT	CASSRTGGLDTEAFF
TRBV5-1	-	TRBJ1-1	-	TGCGCCAGCAATATGAAGGGACAAAGGAACACTGAAGCTTTCTTT	CASNMKGQRNTEAFF
TRBV3-1/TRBV3-2	-	TRBJ2-2	TRBD1	TGTGCCAGCAGCCGACACAGGGGAAGCACCGGGGAGCTGTTTTTT	CASSRHRGSTGELFF
TRBV3-1/TRBV3-2	-	TRBJ1-1	-	TGTGCCAGCAGCCAAGTGCCGAACACTGAAGCTTTCTTT	CASSQVPNTEAFF
TRBV15	-	TRBJ2-7	TRBD2	TGTGCCACCAGCAGGGAGCGGGACCCCTACGAGCAGTACTTC	CATSRERDPYEQYF
TRBV5-4	-	TRBJ2-1	-	TGTGCCAGCAGCTCGTTAACAGGTGACAATGAGCAGTTCTTC	CASSSLTGDNEQFF
TRBV7-2	-	TRBJ1-2	-	TGTGCCAGCAGCTCCCAGCGGGGTATTAACTATGGCTACACCTTC	CASSSQRGINYGYTF
TRBV6-5	-	TRBJ1-1	-	TGTGCCAGCAGTTACAAGGGTGAAGCTTTCTTT	CASSYKGEAFF
TRBV7-8	-	TRBJ2-3	-	TGTGCCAGCAGCCGGTATCAAGATACGCAGTATTTT	CASSRYQDTQYF
TRBV7-9	-	TRBJ1-2	-	TGTGCCAGCACCCTGACAGCTAACTATGGCTACACCTTC	CASTLTANYGYTF
TRBV5-5	-	TRBJ2-1	TRBD1	TGTGCCAGCAGCTTGTCGGGACAGGGGGCACAAGATGAGCAGTTCTTC	CASSLSGQGAQDEQFF
TRBV12-3/TRBV12-4	-	TRBJ2-1	-	TGTGCCAGCAGTCCCAATCACAATGAGCAGTTCTTC	CASSPNHNEQFF
TRBV5-1	-	TRBJ2-3	-	TGCGCCAGCAGCTTGGGACCCCTAGGCACAGATACGCAGTATTTT	CASSLGPLGTDTQYF
TRBV2	-	TRBJ2-1	-	TGTGCCAGCAATGGGGCTCGGCAGAGCTCCTACAATGAGCAGTTCTTC	CASNGARQSSYNEQFF
TRBV7-6	-	TRBJ2-1	-	TGTGCCAGCAGCTCCCCAGACGGCGTTACCACCTACAATGAGCAGTTCTTC	CASSSPDGVTTYNEQFF
TRBV28	-	TRBJ2-2	TRBD2	TGTGCCAGCAGTCGATCTGGGACTATCGACACCGGGGAGCTGTTTTTT	CASSRSGTIDTGELFF
TRBV7-9	-	TRBJ1-4	-	TGTGCCAGCAGCCACCCTACAACTAATGAAAAACTGTTTTTT	CASSHPTTNEKLFF
TRBV30	-	TRBJ1-2	TRBD1	TGTGCCTGCCGACAGGGGAGAAACTATGGCTACACCTTC	CACRQGRNYGYTF
TRBV2	-	TRBJ1-2	TRBD1	TGTGCCAGCAGTCCGGGACAGGGAGTGCAAGGCTACACCTTC	CASSPGQGVQGYTF
TRBV24-1	-	TRBJ2-1	TRBD2	TGTGCCACCAGTGATTTGATCGGACTCGGCGGGAGTGGTAATGAGCAGTTCTTC	CATSDLIGLGGSGNEQFF
TRBV7-8	once	TRBJ1-4	-	TGTGCCAGCAGCTTCAGGGGAGGGAGTGAAAAACTGTTTTTT	CASSFRGGSEKLFF
TRBV19	-	TRBJ1-1	-	TGTGCCAGTAGTATACTTGGCCGACTGAACACTGAAGCTTTCTTT	CASSILGRLNTEAFF
TRBV6-5	-	TRBJ2-5	TRBD1	TGTGCCAGCACCATCGACAGGGGGATAGGAGAGACCCAGTACTTC	CASTIDRGIGETQYF
TRBV9	-	TRBJ1-1	-	TGTGCCAGCAGCGTAGGCGGTCTGGGGCCCCCGACTGAAGCTTTCTTT	CASSVGGLGPPTEAFF